Listed here are 5 T cell receptor beta chains from one sample, sequenced in a study of OX40 agonist ivuxolimab in advanced cancers. Here immunoSEQ multiplex PCR was the method, and the copy in TCRdb shows in-frame clones only, minus some. The sample lists fewer than 60,000 clones; approximately 79% were seen once. The material sequenced was CD4+ or CD8+ T cells sorted from blood, taken in a trial of the OX40 agonist ivuxolimab. The receptors originated from an adult with an advanced solid tumor such as melanoma, head and neck, liver or kidney cancer.

This chain links TRBV18 with TRBJ1-1; the D gene is possibly TRBD1 (5 bases). The V end was cut by 1 base, the J end by 2 bases, with 8 bases between. CDR3 size: 14 residues. Germline loops: CDR1 KGHSH, CDR2 LQKENI. CDR3 sequence: CASSPLQGNTEAFF. In nucleotides, the CDR3 is TGTGCCAGCTCACCACTTCAGGGAAACACTGAAGCTTTCTTT.

This clone was observed a single time. The V and J genes are TRBV4-1 and TRBJ1-1; 8 nucleotides align to TRBD1. The germline gives CDR1 MGHRA, CDR2 YSYEKL. Unmatched junction bases numbered 17, after V lost 1 base and J lost 1 base. The CDR3 sequence is 20 residues long. This CDR3 reads CASSQVPFRQGAQGNTEAFF. CDR3 sequence (DNA): TGCGCCAGCAGCCAAGTTCCCTTTAGGCAGGGGGCGCAGGGGAACACTGAAGCTTTCTTT.

The genes are TRBV6-5 and TRBJ1-1; D remains ambiguous. This CDR3 is 13 amino acids long. V lost 4 bases to trimming and J lost 6 bases, with 12 bases between them. Germline CDR1 reads MNHEY; CDR2 reads SVGAGI. The CDR3 DNA reads TGTGCCAGCAGTTCGCGGGTCAACGCTGAAGCTTTCTTT. This encodes CASSSRVNAEAFF.

CDR3 DNA sequence: TGTGCCAGCAGCCCCGGGGGGATAGACTCTGAAGCTTTCTTT. The encoded protein is CASSPGGIDSEAFF. The chain employs TRBV6-6 and TRBJ1-1, with D perhaps matching TRBD1 (5 bases). CDR3 size: 14 residues. With 6 bases removed from V and 6 bases from J, the gap between germline ends came to 17 bases. From germline, CDR1 is MNHNY and CDR2 SVGAGI (reference sequence).

This rearrangement joins TRBV15 to TRBJ2-5; the D is unclear. The V and J ends lost 5 bases and 5 bases respectively, with 9 bases between them. The CDR3 length is 12 residues. Germline values: CDR1 LNHNV, CDR2 YYDKDF (reference sequence). CDR3 in DNA: TGTGCCACCAGCCTAGAACGGGAGACCCAGTACTTC. This translates into CATSLERETQYF.